This T cell receptor (beta chain) was found in a study of T cell responses to AZD1222 COVID-19 vaccine. The repertoire was sequenced with immunoSEQ multiplex PCR; TCRdb's copy has only in-frame clones and lacks some. The table lists 150,000 to 200,000 clones, roughly 87% of them singletons, with 2.6% in the top ten. Germline-derived CDR1 and CDR2 are MDHEN and SYDVKM. The CDR3 loop spans 12 amino acids. V lost 7 bases, J lost 7 bases, and 5 bases stayed unmatched. The TCR originated in an adult in good health. The input for sequencing was peripheral blood, taken on day 0 of AZD1222 vaccination. The J gene is TRBJ2-3, the V gene TRBV28; 7 positions agree with TRBD1. DNA for the CDR3: TGTGCCAGCACCTCACAGGGGAATACGCAGTATTTT. Translated: CASTSQGNTQYF.